This T cell receptor (beta chain) stems from a study of T cells after yellow fever vaccination. Whole-study results and caveats: A small proportion of clonotypes was detected in both the CD4 and CD8 compartments.

5'RACE template switching generated TCR cDNA, adding a universal primer site and UMIs. TCRdb passed the 5' RACE reads through MiXCR, listing each CDR3 protein once. The repertoire holds over 45,000 distinct CDR3 sequences, approximately 6.5% seen once, with around 44% in the top ten. A note on this clonotype: As yet, its antigen is unknown.

Germline values: CDR1 MNHEY, CDR2 SVGEGT. V was trimmed by 5 bases and J by 2 bases, leaving 10 bases between them. The CDR3 loop spans 14 amino acids. The V call is TRBV6-2 or TRBV6-3, the J call TRBJ1-5; D not certain. The sequence came from a man younger than 30 who received the YFV17D yellow fever vaccine. The sequences come from CD8+ T cells sorted from PBMCs, collected on the day of the first yellow fever vaccination. The CDR3 sequence is CASSRSGGNQPQHF. CDR3 DNA: TGTGCCAGCAGTCGTTCTGGAGGCAATCAGCCCCAGCATTTT.